The 23 T cell receptor beta chains reported below all come from one sample, sequenced in a study of response to subunit inactivated influenza vaccine. TCRdb re-called the RT-PCR reads through MiXCR, storing one row per CDR3 protein. The sample comprises 500,000 to 600,000 distinct CDR3 sequences, 7.5% to 8.5% of which are singletons, and 10% to 15% rests with the top ten. The sequenced sample was PBMCs from blood, obtained less than 30 months after vaccination. These receptors originate from a man between 50 and 75 years old who received an inactivated influenza vaccine.

This clonotype was seen a handful of times. The genes are TRBV5-5 and TRBJ2-1; D remains unclear. The CDR3 is made up of 13 amino acids. Germline CDR1 reads SGHKS; CDR2 reads YYEKEE (reference sequence). Trimming shortened V by 3 bases and J by 6 bases, and 10 bases separated the two germline ends. This CDR3 is CASSYGLFNEQFF. Here the CDR3 DNA reads TGTGCCAGCAGCTATGGGCTTTTCAATGAGCAGTTCTTC.

This clonotype has a handful of counts. The chain has TRBV5-1 and TRBJ2-1, with 8 bases fitting TRBD2. This CDR3 spans 17 amino acids. V shed 1 base, J shed 2 bases, and the junction held 8 bases outside the gene matches. Looked up from germline, CDR1 is SGHRS and CDR2 is YFSETQ. This CDR3 is CASSLLPGLAAYNEQFF. The DNA of the CDR3 is TGCGCCAGCAGCTTGCTCCCAGGACTAGCAGCCTACAATGAGCAGTTCTTC.

This clonotype has more than one count but fewer than ten. The chain combines TRBV28 with TRBJ1-5; 8 bases map to TRBD1. Germline CDR1 and CDR2: MDHEN and SYDVKM. After removal of 3 bases from V and 4 bases from J, the junction contained 5 bases not matched to a gene. The CDR3 length is 15 residues. The CDR3: CASSLGDRKNQPQHF. Here the CDR3 DNA reads TGTGCCAGCAGTTTGGGGGACAGGAAGAATCAGCCCCAGCATTTT.

This clonotype has a count of ten or more. This chain connects TRBV28 to TRBJ2-1; the D gene is possibly TRBD2 (5 bases). CDR3 length: 14 amino acids. Deletions cut 5 bases from V and 4 bases from J, with 12 bases between. The germline V gene has CDR1 MDHEN and CDR2 SYDVKM. The CDR3 loop is CASSHTRGYNEQFF. Here the CDR3 DNA reads TGTGCCAGCAGTCATACCCGGGGTTACAATGAGCAGTTCTTC. The complete variable domain, with remaining parts taken from reference TRBV28 and TRBJ2-1, reads DVKVTQSSRYLVKRTGEKVFLECVQDMDHENMFWYRQDPGLGLRLIYFSYDVKMKEKGDIPEGYSVSREKKERFSLILESASTNQTSMYLCASSHTRGYNEQFFGPGTRLTVL.

This sequence joins TRBV27 and TRBJ2-1; possibly TRBD1 for D (6 bases). The V end was cut by 7 bases, the J end by 6 bases, with 13 bases between. The germline gives CDR1 MNHEY, CDR2 SMNVEV (reference sequence). The CDR3 is 13 residues long. CDR3 sequence: CASIRDTSNEQFF. CDR3 nucleotide sequence: TGTGCCAGCATCCGGGACACCTCCAATGAGCAGTTCTTC.

This clonotype turned up a few times. The chain combines TRBV11-2 with TRBJ2-3, with 7 nucleotides matching TRBD1. Trimming at V came to 6 bases and at J to 2 bases, leaving 8 bases not matched to a gene. Germline values: CDR1 SGHAT, CDR2 FQNNGV. This CDR3 has 15 residues. CDR3 bases: TGTGCCAGCAGAGGGGCTGACAGGGCCACAGATACGCAGTATTTT. Translation gives CASRGADRATDTQYF.

This clonotype was counted ten times or more. The genes are TRBV20-1 and TRBJ2-2, with no clear D. CDR1 and CDR2 (germline): DFQATT, SNEGSKA (reference sequence). CDR3 size: 14 residues. V was clipped by 6 bases and J by 0 bases, with 11 bases between them. CDR3 DNA: TGCAGTGCCCGGAGAGCAGCGAACACCGGGGAGCTGTTTTTT. Translation gives CSARRAANTGELFF.

This chain joins TRBV6-1 and TRBJ2-2; 8 bases fit TRBD1. Germline CDR1 is MNHNS and CDR2 is SASEGT. The CDR3 consists of 18 residues. J gave up 0 bases and V 6 bases, and 12 bases lay outside the gene matches. CDR3 region: CASRLPEGQGANTGELFF. CDR3 in DNA: TGTGCCAGCAGGCTCCCGGAAGGACAGGGAGCGAACACCGGGGAGCTGTTTTTT.

This clonotype was seen at least ten times. This rearrangement joins TRBV5-5 to TRBJ2-5; unclear D gene. From germline, CDR1 is SGHKS and CDR2 YYEKEE (reference sequence). V dropped 1 base and J dropped 3 bases, with 10 bases sitting between them. The CDR3 length is 14 residues. The CDR3 DNA reads as TGTGCCAGCAGCTTGATTAGGCAGGAAGAGACCCAGTACTTC. Amino acid sequence: CASSLIRQEETQYF.

This clonotype was detected a few times. V is TRBV10-3 and J is TRBJ2-5, with TRBD2 matching 10 bases. CDR1 is ENHRY, CDR2 SYGVKD, per germline. After removal of 6 bases from V and 5 bases from J, the junction contained 6 bases not matched to a gene. This CDR3 is 14 amino acids long. The CDR3 reads CAISPRTSGETQYF. CDR3 in DNA: TGTGCCATCAGCCCTCGGACTAGCGGTGAGACCCAGTACTTC.

This clonotype showed up just a few times. The rearrangement links TRBV6-1 to TRBJ1-5; 8 bases agree with TRBD1. J gave up 1 base and V 6 bases, and 5 bases lay outside the gene matches. CDR1 is MNHNS, CDR2 SASEGT, per germline. The CDR3 is 15 residues long. CDR3 in amino acids: CASRTNRGSNQPQHF. CDR3 sequence (DNA): TGTGCCAGCAGAACTAACAGGGGGAGCAATCAGCCCCAGCATTTT.

This clonotype was detected only a few times. The chain couples TRBV5-1 to TRBJ2-3, with D tentatively TRBD1 or TRBD2 (5 bases each). CDR3 size: 16 residues. V was shortened by 1 base and J by 2 bases, with 14 bases between the two germline ends. Germline loops: CDR1 SGHRS, CDR2 YFSETQ. The CDR3 nucleotides are TGCGCCAGCAGCTTGTCCTGGGGGAGAGTCACAGATACGCAGTATTTT. This translates into CASSLSWGRVTDTQYF.

This chain links TRBV7-2 with TRBJ2-7; 14 bases are shared with TRBD2. The V gene end was trimmed by 5 bases and the J gene end by 1 base; junction bases not matched to a gene: 7. The germline V gene has CDR1 SGHTA and CDR2 FQGNSA. CDR3 size: 17 residues. CDR3 nucleotides: TGTGCCAGCAGCCCCGGGACTAGCGGGGGCCTTTCCTACGAGCAGTACTTC. The encoded protein is CASSPGTSGGLSYEQYF.

This clonotype was seen more than once but under ten times. The chain uses TRBV5-1 and TRBJ2-5; either TRBD1 or TRBD2 may fit D (5 bases each). Trimming removed 6 bases from V and 7 bases from J, with 19 bases in between. CDR1 and CDR2 (germline): SGHRS, YFSETQ. There are 14 residues in the CDR3. The CDR3 nucleotides read TGCGCCAGCACACCAGGGACGGTTCTTGGGACCCAGTACTTC. This sequence encodes CASTPGTVLGTQYF.

This clonotype was picked up a small number of times. This sequence joins TRBV12-3 or TRBV12-4 and TRBJ2-7; D is possibly TRBD1 (5 bases). The CDR3 contains 15 residues. V was trimmed by 5 bases and J by 2 bases, leaving 16 bases between them. The chain's CDR3 is CASSTGPGAPYEQYF. The CDR3, as DNA: TGTGCCAGCAGTACCGGGCCTGGGGCCCCCTACGAGCAGTACTTC.

The J gene is TRBJ2-1, the V gene TRBV7-8, with 8 bases identical to TRBD2. With V trimmed by 0 bases and J by 7 bases, 5 bases remained unmatched. Germline V gene lookup returns CDR1 SGHVS and CDR2 FQNEAQ. The CDR3 loop spans 15 amino acids. CDR3: CASSLAREAGNEQFF. For the CDR3, the DNA is TGTGCCAGCAGCTTAGCGCGGGAGGCGGGAAATGAGCAGTTCTTC. Looking up the rest from reference TRBV7-8 and TRBJ2-1 gives the full variable domain: GAGVSQSPRYKVAKRGQDVALRCDPISGHVSLFWYQQALGQGPEFLTYFQNEAQLDKSGLPSDRFFAERPEGSVSTLKIQRTQQEDSAVYLCASSLAREAGNEQFFGPGTRLTVL.

This clonotype was counted a few times. The rearrangement links TRBV28 to TRBJ2-5; 9 bases line up with TRBD2. V dropped 7 bases and J dropped 3; count of bases not matched to a gene: 21. This CDR3 has 19 amino acids. CDR1 and CDR2 (germline): MDHEN, SYDVKM. CDR3 residues: CASTRSSGIPMMPEETQYF. The DNA of the CDR3 is TGTGCCAGCACCCGGTCTAGCGGGATCCCAATGATGCCTGAAGAGACCCAGTACTTC.

CDR3 region: CASSKGKKAGPRTDTQYF. Written as DNA, the CDR3 is TGTGCCAGCAGCAAAGGGAAAAAGGCGGGACCACGCACAGATACGCAGTATTTT. The rearrangement joins TRBV21-1 to TRBJ2-3; the table's D call of TRBD1 was not tested on the DNA. TRBV21-1 is deemed a pseudogene. The CDR3 is 18 residues long.

V usage is TRBV6-2 or TRBV6-3 and J usage is TRBJ2-7; the D gene is possibly TRBD1 (5 bases). Trimming took off 4 bases at V and 4 bases at J, with 14 bases between the two ends. Germline assignment: CDR1 MNHEY and CDR2 SVGEGT. The CDR3 totals 14 residues. For the CDR3, the DNA is TGTGCCAGCAGTTCCCAGGGTGTGAGGTACGAGCAGTACTTC. This encodes CASSSQGVRYEQYF.

This clonotype was seen only once. The CDR3 bases are TGTGCCAGCAGCATCACCGGCTCTGGGGCCAACGTCCTGACTTTC. This translates into CASSITGSGANVLTF. The chain is built from TRBV5-6 and TRBJ2-6, with D unresolved. Trimming took off 4 bases at V and 0 bases at J, with 8 bases between the two ends. The CDR3 runs 15 residues. The germline gives CDR1 SGHDT, CDR2 YYEEEE.

The table lists this clonotype with a few counts. The chain carries TRBV5-1 and TRBJ2-5; no clear D. Trimming removed 2 bases at V and 2 bases at J, with 16 bases between. This CDR3 is 16 amino acids long. The germline V gene encodes CDR1 SGHRS and CDR2 YFSETQ. The CDR3 DNA reads as TGCGCCAGCAGCTTCTTGCAGCGCCAAATACAAGAGACCCAGTACTTC. It specifies CASSFLQRQIQETQYF.

At least ten counts were recorded for this clonotype. The chain recombines TRBV14 with TRBJ2-7, with D unresolved. CDR1 and CDR2 from the germline V gene are SGHDN and FVKESK. Trimming took off 1 base at V and 0 bases at J, with 7 bases between the two ends. The CDR3 runs to 14 residues. In DNA form, the CDR3 reads TGTGCCAGCAGCCAAGGGGTGGTCTCCTACGAGCAGTACTTC. Its translation: CASSQGVVSYEQYF.

The chain is built from TRBV18 and TRBJ2-7; D unclear. CDR3 length equals 13 residues. The V gene lost 1 base and the J gene lost 5 bases, with 9 bases spanning the gap. Germline lookup yields CDR1 KGHSH and CDR2 LQKENI. Here the CDR3 DNA reads TGTGCCAGCTCACCACAGAACGATAACGAGCAGTACTTC. Translation: CASSPQNDNEQYF.